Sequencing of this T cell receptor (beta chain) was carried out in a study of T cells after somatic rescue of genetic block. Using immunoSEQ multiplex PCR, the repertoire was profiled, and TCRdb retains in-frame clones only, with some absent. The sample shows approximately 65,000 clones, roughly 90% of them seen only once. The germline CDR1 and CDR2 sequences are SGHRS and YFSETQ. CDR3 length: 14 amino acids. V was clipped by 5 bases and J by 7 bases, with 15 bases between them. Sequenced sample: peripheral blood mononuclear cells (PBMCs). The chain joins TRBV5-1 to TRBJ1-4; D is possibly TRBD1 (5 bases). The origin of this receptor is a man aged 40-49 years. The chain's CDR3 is CASRGGTGAEKLFF. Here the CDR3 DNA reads TGCGCCAGCAGGGGGGGGACCGGAGCTGAAAAACTGTTTTTT.